The 15 T cell receptor beta chains given below trace back to one sample, sequenced in a study of blood T cell repertoires in COVID-19 (dated by TCRdb to about 2020). The library was built by means of the immunoSEQ multiplex PCR assay. Imported from immuneACCESS, the table was reduced by TCRdb to in-frame sequences with V and J called. These copies leave out some clones; in studies compared against another copy, an unresolved V gene accounts for under half, and the cause of the remainder is not known. The sample data list nearly 70,000 clones, and roughly 85% of these were observed just once. In total, the top ten clones hold 9% to 10% of the sample. The sequencing sample was made of peripheral blood. All receptors derive from a woman of 80 years or more with acute or convalescent COVID-19.

This sequence joins TRBV27 and TRBJ2-7; possibly TRBD1 for D (6 bases). The CDR3 spans 18 residues. V was clipped by 4 bases and J by 1 base, with 23 bases between them. The V gene's germline CDR1 is MNHEY and CDR2 SMNVEV (reference sequence). Here the CDR3 reads CASSSGRGSDRLSYEQYF. The CDR3 DNA is TGTGCCAGCAGTTCCGGCCGGGGATCGGACAGACTATCCTACGAGCAGTACTTC.

Comments on this clone: At one end the junction does not follow the germline gene, possibly because of a read error. V and J are TRBV7-7 and TRBJ2-1, with TRBD2 matching 9 bases. The CDR3 has 15 amino acids. CDR1 and CDR2 (germline): SSHAT, FNYEAQ (reference sequence). The CDR3 DNA sequence: TGTGCTAGCAGCCCCAATAGCGGGGGCCAGGGTGAGCAGTTCTTC. It specifies CASSPNSGGQGEQFF.

This clone was seen a single time. The chain combines TRBV6-5 with TRBJ1-1; D not certain. The CDR3 consists of 15 residues. Trimming took off 0 bases at V and 4 bases at J, with 12 bases between the two ends. The germline V gene has CDR1 MNHEY and CDR2 SVGAGI. CDR3 sequence reads: CASSYSSGQRTEAFF. In DNA form, the CDR3 reads TGTGCCAGCAGTTACTCGTCCGGCCAGCGCACTGAAGCTTTCTTT.

CDR3 nucleotide sequence: TGTGCCAGCAGCCGCGCTGCAGGGAGGGAGACTGAAGCTTTCTTT. It is translated as CASSRAAGRETEAFF. The genes are TRBV4-2 and TRBJ1-1, with a possible D match to TRBD1 (5 bases). Per the germline V gene, CDR1 is LGHNA and CDR2 is YNFKEQ. V lost 4 bases, J lost 5 bases, and 17 bases lay in between. This CDR3 spans 15 amino acids.

The rearrangement joins TRBV2 to TRBJ1-4; D is ambiguous. Germline CDR1 and CDR2: SNHLY and FYNNEI. The V gene lost 10 bases and the J gene lost 4 bases, with 10 bases spanning the gap. The CDR3 contains 12 residues. The CDR3 spells CATRQDNEKLFF. Here the CDR3 DNA reads TGTGCCACCCGACAAGATAATGAAAAACTGTTTTTT.

V is TRBV6-5 and J is TRBJ1-3, with D unresolved. Germline assignment: CDR1 MNHEY and CDR2 SVGAGI. This CDR3 region has 14 residues. Deletions cut 6 bases from V and 0 bases from J, with 9 bases between. In nucleotides, the CDR3 is TGTGCCAGCAGAACGGGTGACTCTGGAAACACCATATATTTT. Its protein is CASRTGDSGNTIYF.

This clone was found a few times. V and J are TRBV24-1 and TRBJ2-3; tentatively, D is TRBD2 (6 bases). Trimming shortened V by 6 bases and J by 6 bases, and 9 bases separated the two germline ends. This CDR3 has 12 residues. Germline lookup yields CDR1 KGHDR and CDR2 SFDVKD. CDR3 coding DNA: TGTGCCACCAGTTTCGGGGGTGATACGCAGTATTTT. This codes for CATSFGGDTQYF.

This chain uses TRBV27 with TRBJ2-1; weak D call: TRBD1 (5 bases). This CDR3 has 14 amino acids. The germline gives CDR1 MNHEY, CDR2 SMNVEV (reference sequence). V was clipped by 6 bases and J by 4 bases, with 13 bases between them. As DNA, the CDR3 is TGTGCCAGCAGGGCCGCGACAGCGTACAATGAGCAGTTCTTC. This gives the protein CASRAATAYNEQFF.

CDR3 region: CASSLAAGRGTSYEQYF. The CDR3 coding sequence is TGTGCCAGCAGCTTAGCCGCCGGGAGGGGAACGTCGTACGAGCAGTACTTC. The chain links TRBV7-9 to TRBJ2-7, with TRBD2 matching 8 bases. This CDR3 contains 17 residues. Losses at the gene ends were 0 bases for V and 4 bases for J; bases not matched to a gene: 11. Germline V CDR1 and CDR2: SEHNR, FQNEAQ (reference sequence).

The chain recombines TRBV4-1 with TRBJ2-4, with D possibly matching TRBD1 (5 bases). The CDR3 sequence is 19 residues long. Between the trimmed V and J ends, which lost 1 base and 5 bases, there was a span of 24 bases. Germline assignment: CDR1 MGHRA and CDR2 YSYEKL. CDR3 bases: TGCGCCAGCAGCCAAGGAGAGGTGGTTTTGGGGCCAGAAGAAAACATTCAGTACTTC. Encoded protein: CASSQGEVVLGPEENIQYF.

V and J are TRBV13 and TRBJ1-1, with D hard to call. Germline V gene lookup returns CDR1 PRHDT and CDR2 FYEKMQ (reference sequence). The CDR3 is made up of 18 amino acids. Deletions cut 0 bases from V and 6 bases from J, with 23 bases between. CDR3 in amino acids: CASSLGRLKQIMKPEAFF. CDR3 nucleotide sequence: TGTGCCAGCAGCTTAGGACGATTAAAACAGATCATGAAACCTGAAGCTTTCTTT.

V usage is TRBV6-5 and J usage is TRBJ2-3; D ambiguous. With 4 bases removed from V and 0 bases from J, the gap between germline ends came to 11 bases. Per germline, CDR1 MNHEY and CDR2 SVGAGI. This CDR3 region has 15 residues. The CDR3 is CASSSVGLSTDTQYF. The CDR3 region has the DNA TGTGCCAGCAGTTCGGTGGGCCTTAGCACAGATACGCAGTATTTT.

The chain links TRBV6-4 to TRBJ1-1; TRBD1 matches at 9 bases. The CDR3 covers 16 residues. J lost 0 bases, V lost 6 bases, and 8 bases had no gene match. CDR1 is MRHNA, CDR2 SNTAGT, per germline. CDR3 in amino acids: CASSRDRERMNTEAFF. Written as DNA, the CDR3 is TGTGCCAGCAGCCGGGACAGGGAACGCATGAACACTGAAGCTTTCTTT.

The rearrangement links TRBV27 to TRBJ2-7; D is undetermined. The CDR3 runs to 15 residues. Trimming took 3 bases from V and 4 from J, leaving 16 bases between them. Germline CDR1 MNHEY, CDR2 SMNVEV (reference sequence). CDR3 coding DNA: TGTGCCAGCAGTTTCGGCGGTCAACCCAAATACGAGCAGTACTTC. It is translated as CASSFGGQPKYEQYF.

The chain combines TRBV11-2 with TRBJ1-2; 9 positions match TRBD1. CDR3 size: 16 residues. After removal of 0 bases from V and 1 base from J, the junction contained 3 bases not matched to a gene. Germline CDR1 reads SGHAT; CDR2 reads FQNNGV. The CDR3 coding sequence is TGTGCCAGCAGCTTAGACGGGACAGGGTTTAACTATGGCTACACCTTC. This translates into CASSLDGTGFNYGYTF.